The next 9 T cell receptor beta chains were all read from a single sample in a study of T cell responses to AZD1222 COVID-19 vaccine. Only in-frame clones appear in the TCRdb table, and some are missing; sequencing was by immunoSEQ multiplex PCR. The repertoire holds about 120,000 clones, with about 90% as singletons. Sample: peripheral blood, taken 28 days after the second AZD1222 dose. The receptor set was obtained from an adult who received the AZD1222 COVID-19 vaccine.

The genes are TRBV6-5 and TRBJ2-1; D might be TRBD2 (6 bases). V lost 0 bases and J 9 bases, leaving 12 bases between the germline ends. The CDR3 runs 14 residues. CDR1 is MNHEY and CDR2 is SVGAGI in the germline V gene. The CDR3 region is CASSYSPGTLEQFF. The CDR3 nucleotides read TGTGCCAGCAGTTACTCCCCCGGGACTCTTGAGCAGTTCTTC.

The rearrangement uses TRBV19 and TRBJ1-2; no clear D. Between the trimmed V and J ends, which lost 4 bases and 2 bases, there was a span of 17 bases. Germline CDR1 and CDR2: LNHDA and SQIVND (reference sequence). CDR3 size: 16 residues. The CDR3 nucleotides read TGTGCCAGTAGTAGCTCGCTCCCCCGCAGAAACTATGGCTACACCTTC. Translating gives CASSSSLPRRNYGYTF.

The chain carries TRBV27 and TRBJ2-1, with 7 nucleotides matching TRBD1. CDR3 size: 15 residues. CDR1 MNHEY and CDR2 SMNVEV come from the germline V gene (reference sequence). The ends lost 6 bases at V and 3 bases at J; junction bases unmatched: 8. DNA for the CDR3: TGTGCCAGCAGGACTCCGGGACAGTTCTACAATGAGCAGTTCTTC. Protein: CASRTPGQFYNEQFF.

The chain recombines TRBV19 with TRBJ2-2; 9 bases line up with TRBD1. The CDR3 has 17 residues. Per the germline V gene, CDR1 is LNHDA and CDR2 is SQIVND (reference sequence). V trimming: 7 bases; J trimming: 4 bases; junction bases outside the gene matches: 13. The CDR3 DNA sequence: TGTGCCAGTACTTTCACTCCGGGACAGGGTGTCACCGGGGAGCTGTTTTTT. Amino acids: CASTFTPGQGVTGELFF.

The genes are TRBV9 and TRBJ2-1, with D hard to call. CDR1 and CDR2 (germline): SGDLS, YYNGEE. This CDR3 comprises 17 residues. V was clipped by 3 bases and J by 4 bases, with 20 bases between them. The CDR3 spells CASSGSPLVGKYNEQFF. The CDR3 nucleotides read TGTGCCAGCAGCGGCTCCCCTTTGGTGGGGAAGTACAATGAGCAGTTCTTC.

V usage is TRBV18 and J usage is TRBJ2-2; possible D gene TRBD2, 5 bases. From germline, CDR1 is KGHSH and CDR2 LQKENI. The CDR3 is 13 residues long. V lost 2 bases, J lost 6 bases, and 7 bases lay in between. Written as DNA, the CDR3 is TGTGCCAGCTCACCATCGGAGGCCGGGGAGCTGTTTTTT. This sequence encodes CASSPSEAGELFF.

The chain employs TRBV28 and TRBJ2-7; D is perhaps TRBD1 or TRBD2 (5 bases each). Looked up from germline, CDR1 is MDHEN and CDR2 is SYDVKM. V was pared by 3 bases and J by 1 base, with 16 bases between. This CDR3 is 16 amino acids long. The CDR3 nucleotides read TGTGCCAGCAGTTTTCCCCGGGACCCAAATTCCTACGAGCAGTACTTC. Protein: CASSFPRDPNSYEQYF.

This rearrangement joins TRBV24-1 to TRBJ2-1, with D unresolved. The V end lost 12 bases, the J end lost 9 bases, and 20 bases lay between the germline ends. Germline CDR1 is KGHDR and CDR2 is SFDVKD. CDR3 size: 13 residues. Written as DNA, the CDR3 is TGTGCCCGGGTCGGTTCTCTAGACGGTGAGCAGTTCTTC. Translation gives CARVGSLDGEQFF.

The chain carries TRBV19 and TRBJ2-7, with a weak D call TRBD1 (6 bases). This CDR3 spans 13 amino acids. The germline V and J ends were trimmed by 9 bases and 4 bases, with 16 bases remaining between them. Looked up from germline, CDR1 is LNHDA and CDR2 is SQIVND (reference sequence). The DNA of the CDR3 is TGTGCCAGCGCCCCGGGACAAGAGTACGAGCAGTACTTC. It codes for CASAPGQEYEQYF.